This TCR beta chain was obtained from a study of cytomegalovirus exposure and HLA in healthy donors (dated 2017 in TCRdb). About the study as a whole: The 666 repertoires of the first cohort and the 95 to 150 validation repertoires were produced on the same platform, according to a later analysis. The study combined high-throughput TCR immunosequencing, statistical association of individual TCRs with disease status, and machine learning to predict cytomegalovirus infection status. In addition to the first cohort of around 670 subjects, a separate validation cohort of under 150 different subjects was used. The study aimed to test whether signatures of past pathogen exposure could be identified by cataloging public T cell receptors.

The donors belonged to the validation cohort of around 130 subjects, which was separate from the approximately 660-subject first cohort. Libraries were built with the immunoSEQ multiplex PCR assay. The authors' analysis ran thus. To diagnose cytomegalovirus status from the catalog of TCR beta chain sequences, a statistical classification framework was built. What TCRdb holds here is the immuneACCESS table cut down to in-frame rearrangements. Part of the clones is not present; checked against another copy, under half of the missing clones reflect an unresolved V gene, and the others are unexplained. V and J calls and clone size are as listed in that table; D and trimming were resolved from the DNA. The sample data list over 150,000 clones, and roughly four fifths of these were observed just once. The ten largest clonotypes hold roughly 2.8% of the sample. Overall study results and their limits: It was suggested by the authors that the approach could potentially be generalized to other disease states and immunological phenotypes. All 120 or so repertoires were used to score co-occurrence in the validation cohort in a later analysis, because that analysis had no HLA typing for the cohort. Most TCR sequences were observed very rarely across donors, whereas some public TCRs were present in many individuals. In vitro tests confirmed that three of the cytomegalovirus-associated TCR beta chains recognize cytomegalovirus antigens. Of the cluster scores, roughly 93% were above 0 in a later analysis, which found that TCRs clustered in the first cohort also tended to co-occur in the 120 validation repertoires. In both the original and validation cohorts, the classifier was reported to diagnose cytomegalovirus status with high specificity and sensitivity. In the study, 150 to 200 TCR beta chains were listed as associated with cytomegalovirus.

On this clone: Its antigen remains unidentified. It has no much larger one-base neighbor in the sample; base qualities were not kept.

From a lookup of the germline V gene, CDR1 and CDR2 are LGHNA and YNFKEQ. The CDR3 contains 16 residues, cysteine and phenylalanine counted. The DNA shown is the 48-base CDR3, in frame from base 1. The junction shows trimming of 5 bases on V and 7 bases on J, and the gene matches do not reach 11 bases of it. The chain was built from TRBV4-2 and TRBJ2-1; 10 nucleotides in the junction match TRBD2. The sequenced sample consisted of PBMCs. The TCR originated in a young woman in good health and CMV-seropositive. The DNA sequence is TGTGCCAGCAGCTCCCCCCCTAGCGGGGGATTGAATGAGCAGTTCTTC. This codes for CASSSPPSGGLNEQFF.